The 26 T cell receptor beta chains given below trace back to one sample, sequenced in a study of T cell responses to AZD1222 COVID-19 vaccine. TCRdb keeps only in-frame clones here, not all; method: immunoSEQ multiplex PCR. The sample records around 99,000 clones, approximately 90% being singletons. The material was peripheral blood, obtained on day 0 of AZD1222 vaccination. Receptor source: an adult in good health.

The chain combines TRBV6-2 or TRBV6-3 with TRBJ2-7; 7 nucleotides line up with TRBD1. This CDR3 comprises 16 residues. The J segment lost 0 bases and the V segment lost 6 bases, leaving 11 bases of the junction unmatched. Germline V gives CDR1 MNHEY, CDR2 SVGEGT. DNA of the CDR3: TGTGCCAGCAGCCCCCGCCGACAGGGATTCTCCTACGAGCAGTACTTC. Protein sequence: CASSPRRQGFSYEQYF.

The rearrangement uses TRBV27 and TRBJ1-1; D remains ambiguous. Looked up from germline, CDR1 is MNHEY and CDR2 is SMNVEV (reference sequence). The CDR3 extends over 17 amino acids. The V end lost 1 base, the J end lost 0 bases, and 15 bases lay between the germline ends. This CDR3 is CASSLFMGSSLNTEAFF. CDR3 DNA: TGTGCCAGCAGTTTATTTATGGGTTCCTCCCTGAACACTGAAGCTTTCTTT.

CDR3 bases: TGCGCCAGCGGAACAACACGGCCCGGGGAGCTGTTTTTT. Protein: CASGTTRPGELFF. J is TRBJ2-2 and V is TRBV10-1; D unclear. V lost 8 bases to trimming and J lost 6 bases, with 13 bases between them. The CDR3 is 13 residues long. The germline V gene has CDR1 WNHNN and CDR2 SYGVQD (reference sequence).

The chain employs TRBV11-2 and TRBJ2-5; D is unresolved. The CDR3 is 13 residues long. V lost 2 bases and J 3 bases, leaving 7 bases between the germline ends. Germline values: CDR1 SGHAT, CDR2 FQNNGV. This CDR3 reads CASSLTIKETQYF. CDR3 in DNA: TGTGCCAGCAGCTTAACGATCAAAGAGACCCAGTACTTC.

This rearrangement joins TRBV10-2 to TRBJ2-1; TRBD2 matches at 10 bases. The CDR3 length is 19 residues. Germline-derived CDR1 and CDR2 are WSHSY and SAAADI. Trimming took 2 bases from V and 12 from J; bases not matched to a gene: 22. CDR3 protein: CASSESNGAGGRRSGVQFF. The CDR3 DNA follows: TGCGCCAGCAGTGAGAGCAACGGAGCGGGGGGGCGAAGGTCAGGTGTGCAGTTCTTC.

The chain uses TRBV2 and TRBJ1-4; D unclear. The CDR3 length is 17 residues. Looked up from germline, CDR1 is SNHLY and CDR2 is FYNNEI. Deletions cut 3 bases from V and 4 bases from J, with 18 bases between. CDR3 protein: CASSEFLMTSSNEKLFF. CDR3 bases: TGTGCCAGCAGTGAGTTCTTGATGACGAGTAGTAATGAAAAACTGTTTTTT.

As DNA, the CDR3 is TGTGCCGCGAGAAGGTCAGAGTCCTATGGCTACACCTTC. Translation gives CAARRSESYGYTF. The rearrangement links TRBV19 to TRBJ1-2; no clear D gene. V was clipped by 11 bases and J by 4 bases, with 17 bases between them. Germline CDR1 is LNHDA and CDR2 is SQIVND (reference sequence). This CDR3 is built from 13 residues.

This sequence joins TRBV21-1 and TRBJ1-1. TRBV21-1 is given as a pseudogene. CDR3 length: 16 amino acids. The CDR3 spells CASSWADGVGSTEAFF. Here the CDR3 DNA reads TGTGCCAGCAGCTGGGCGGATGGGGTGGGGAGCACTGAAGCTTTCTTT.

The V gene is TRBV30, the J gene TRBJ2-7; the match to TRBD2 covers 12 bases. Germline-derived CDR1 and CDR2 are GTSNPN and SVGIG (reference sequence). The CDR3 contains 14 residues. The J segment lost 7 bases and the V segment lost 7 bases, leaving 11 bases of the junction unmatched. The CDR3 here is CALDPLAGGGEQYF. The CDR3 bases are TGTGCCTTGGACCCGCTAGCGGGGGGGGGAGAGCAGTACTTC.

The CDR3 spells CASRVTSGGLEQFF. In DNA, the CDR3 is TGTGCCAGCAGGGTGACTAGCGGGGGCCTAGAGCAGTTCTTC. The chain couples TRBV27 to TRBJ2-1; 12 bases line up with TRBD2. Germline-derived CDR1 and CDR2 are MNHEY and SMNVEV (reference sequence). V was clipped by 6 bases and J by 10 bases; unmatched bases: 7. This CDR3 has 14 amino acids.

The rearrangement uses TRBV28 and TRBJ1-6; 10 bases agree with TRBD1. Trimming cost V 3 bases and J 8 bases; bases outside gene matches: 7. CDR1 is MDHEN, CDR2 SYDVKM, per germline. The CDR3 loop spans 16 amino acids. CDR3 bases: TGTGCCAGCAGTTTGCTGCTAGGGACAGGGGATTCACCCCTCCACTTT. Translation: CASSLLLGTGDSPLHF.

The V and J genes are TRBV18 and TRBJ2-3; D may be TRBD2 (5 bases). This CDR3 spans 14 amino acids. Germline CDR1 KGHSH, CDR2 LQKENI. V was pared by 2 bases and J by 4 bases, with 10 bases between. CDR3 amino acids: CASSPGIGADTQYF. CDR3 in DNA: TGTGCCAGCTCACCAGGGATCGGGGCAGATACGCAGTATTTT.

This chain joins TRBV3-1 (or the pseudogene TRBV3-2) and TRBJ1-2; no reliable D call. The V and J ends lost 7 bases and 8 bases respectively, with 20 bases between them. CDR1 LGHDT and CDR2 YNNKEL come from the germline V gene (reference sequence). The CDR3 covers 14 residues. The CDR3 sequence is CASKFAPARGGYTF. For the CDR3, the DNA is TGTGCCAGCAAATTCGCCCCAGCCCGCGGGGGCTACACCTTC.

The chain is built from TRBV9 and TRBJ1-1, with D uncertain. The CDR3 is 13 residues long. Germline V CDR1 and CDR2: SGDLS, YYNGEE. The V gene lost 3 bases and the J gene lost 5 bases, with 11 bases spanning the gap. The CDR3 loop reads CASSAQEGTEAFF. In nucleotides, the CDR3 is TGTGCCAGCAGCGCCCAGGAGGGAACTGAAGCTTTCTTT.

The V call is TRBV19, the J call TRBJ2-7; tentatively, D is TRBD1 (6 bases). Looked up from germline, CDR1 is LNHDA and CDR2 is SQIVND (reference sequence). CDR3 length: 14 amino acids. The V gene lost 3 bases and the J gene lost 3 bases, with 12 bases spanning the gap. The CDR3 region has the DNA TGTGCCAGTAGTATTCCAGGGGCGGGCTACGAGCAGTACTTC. As protein: CASSIPGAGYEQYF. The entire variable domain, with the rest obtained from reference TRBV19 and TRBJ2-7, is as follows: DGGITQSPKYLFRKEGQNVTLSCEQNLNHDAMYWYRQDPGQGLRLIYYSQIVNDFQKGDIAEGYSVSREKKESFPLTVTSAQKNPTAFYLCASSIPGAGYEQYFGPGTRLTVT.

CDR3 nucleotide sequence: TGCGCCAGCAGGCCCACCGGGGCCGTACCCGAGCAGTACTTC. Translating it yields CASRPTGAVPEQYF. The chain carries TRBV10-2 and TRBJ2-7, with D tentatively TRBD1 or TRBD2 (5 bases each). Germline V gives CDR1 WSHSY, CDR2 SAAADI. This CDR3 has 14 residues. V lost 6 bases to trimming and J lost 6 bases, with 18 bases between them.

The genes are TRBV6-5 and TRBJ1-5; TRBD1 matches at 9 bases. V shed 10 bases and J 5 bases; nucleotides not matched to a gene: 12. Germline V gene data show CDR1 as MNHEY and CDR2 as SVGAGI. This CDR3 region has 15 residues. CDR3 sequence (DNA): TGTGCCACCGGGGGCCCGACAGGGGGGGATCAGCCCCAGCATTTT. This encodes CATGGPTGGDQPQHF.

The chain uses TRBV2 and TRBJ1-5, with D perhaps matching TRBD1 (5 bases). The CDR3 loop spans 18 amino acids. Germline V gene lookup returns CDR1 SNHLY and CDR2 FYNNEI. Deletions cut 6 bases from V and 4 bases from J, with 25 bases between. CDR3 DNA sequence: TGTGCCAGCAGCAAAGGGGACGTCGGTTGGGGTCGAAATCAGCCCCAGCATTTT. This codes for CASSKGDVGWGRNQPQHF.

The CDR3 nucleotides are TGTGCCAGCAGCCGGGCCTGGACGGGACAACCCATCTACGAGCAGTACTTC. This encodes CASSRAWTGQPIYEQYF. The chain carries TRBV3-1 (or the pseudogene TRBV3-2) and TRBJ2-7; D is perhaps TRBD1 (6 bases). The CDR3 consists of 17 residues. Germline assignment: CDR1 LGHDT and CDR2 YNNKEL (reference sequence). V was shortened by 4 bases and J by 3 bases, with 22 bases between the two germline ends.

The chain links TRBV18 to TRBJ2-2; 7 bases are a match to TRBD2. The trim removed 2 bases at V and 2 bases at J, leaving 5 bases unmatched. Germline CDR1 KGHSH, CDR2 LQKENI. The CDR3 totals 16 residues. The CDR3 DNA sequence: TGTGCCAGCTCACCAATGAGCGGGGACAACACCGGGGAGCTGTTTTTT. Translation gives CASSPMSGDNTGELFF.

The CDR3 sequence: CASSLNGELFF. The CDR3, as DNA: TGTGCCAGCAGTTTGAACGGGGAGCTGTTTTTT. The chain links TRBV12-3 or TRBV12-4 to TRBJ2-2; D unresolved. V lost 3 bases, J lost 7 bases, and 3 bases lay in between. CDR3 size: 11 residues.

The chain couples TRBV6-5 to TRBJ2-7; possibly TRBD1 for D (6 bases). The V gene's germline CDR1 is MNHEY and CDR2 SVGAGI. Trimming took off 2 bases at V and 3 bases at J, with 8 bases between the two ends. CDR3 length equals 13 residues. The CDR3 sequence: CASSYLQGYEQYF. The CDR3 DNA reads as TGTGCCAGCAGTTACCTACAGGGCTACGAGCAGTACTTC.

The rearrangement uses TRBV5-1 and TRBJ1-5; no reliable D call. The length of the CDR3 is 15 residues. The ends were cut back, 4 bases at V and 4 bases at J, with 15 bases in the middle. Germline values: CDR1 SGHRS, CDR2 YFSETQ. The CDR3 protein is CASSLKWQLNQPQHF. DNA for the CDR3: TGCGCCAGCAGCCTCAAGTGGCAGTTGAATCAGCCCCAGCATTTT.

The chain combines TRBV19 with TRBJ1-4, with D perhaps TRBD1 (5 bases). Germline V gene lookup returns CDR1 LNHDA and CDR2 SQIVND (reference sequence). V was pared by 5 bases and J by 2 bases, with 15 bases between. The CDR3 is 16 amino acids. The CDR3 DNA is TGTGCCAGTAGTCCACAAAGGGGTGAGACTAATGAAAAACTGTTTTTT. Translated: CASSPQRGETNEKLFF.

V usage is TRBV6-5 and J usage is TRBJ1-2; D unclear. The germline V gene has CDR1 MNHEY and CDR2 SVGAGI. CDR3 length: 14 residues. Trimming removed 0 bases at V and 2 bases at J, with 7 bases between. CDR3 sequence: CASSYSAGNYGYTF. The CDR3 nucleotides are TGTGCCAGCAGTTACTCGGCGGGAAACTATGGCTACACCTTC.

The genes are TRBV9 and TRBJ2-7, with 8 nucleotides matching TRBD1. The V gene end was trimmed by 3 bases and the J gene end by 6 bases; junction bases not matched to a gene: 8. The CDR3 has 14 residues. From germline, CDR1 is SGDLS and CDR2 YYNGEE. CDR3 nucleotides: TGTGCCAGCAGCGGTGGACAGGGAAGGGTCGAGCAGTACTTC. The encoded protein is CASSGGQGRVEQYF.